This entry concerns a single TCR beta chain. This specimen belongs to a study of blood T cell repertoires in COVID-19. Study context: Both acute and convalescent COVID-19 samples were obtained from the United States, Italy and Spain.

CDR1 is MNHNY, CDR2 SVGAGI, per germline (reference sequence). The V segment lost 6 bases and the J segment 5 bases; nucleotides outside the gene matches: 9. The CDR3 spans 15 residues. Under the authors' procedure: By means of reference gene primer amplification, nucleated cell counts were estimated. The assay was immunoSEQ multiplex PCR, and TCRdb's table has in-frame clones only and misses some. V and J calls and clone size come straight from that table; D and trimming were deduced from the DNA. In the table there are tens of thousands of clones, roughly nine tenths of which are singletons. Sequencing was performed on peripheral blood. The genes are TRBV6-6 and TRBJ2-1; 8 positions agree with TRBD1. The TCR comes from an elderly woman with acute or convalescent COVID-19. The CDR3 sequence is CASSLGTGANNEQFF. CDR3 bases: TGTGCCAGCAGCCTCGGGACAGGAGCAAACAATGAGCAGTTCTTC.